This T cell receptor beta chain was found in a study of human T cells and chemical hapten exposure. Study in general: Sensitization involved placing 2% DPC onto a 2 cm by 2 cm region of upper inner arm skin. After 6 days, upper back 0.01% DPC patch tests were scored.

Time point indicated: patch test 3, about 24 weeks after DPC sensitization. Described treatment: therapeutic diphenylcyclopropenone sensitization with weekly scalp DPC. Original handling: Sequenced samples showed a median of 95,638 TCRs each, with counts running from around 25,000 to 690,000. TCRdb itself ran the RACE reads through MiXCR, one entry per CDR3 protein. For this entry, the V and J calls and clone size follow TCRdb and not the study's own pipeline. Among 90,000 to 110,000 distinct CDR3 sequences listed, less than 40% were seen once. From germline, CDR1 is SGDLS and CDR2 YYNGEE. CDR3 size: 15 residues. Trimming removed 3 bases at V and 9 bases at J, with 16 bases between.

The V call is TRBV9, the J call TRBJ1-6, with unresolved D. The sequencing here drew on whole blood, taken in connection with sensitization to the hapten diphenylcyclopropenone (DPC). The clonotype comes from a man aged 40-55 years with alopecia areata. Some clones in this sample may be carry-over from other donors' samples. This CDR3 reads CASSATAPPGSPLHF. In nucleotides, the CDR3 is TGTGCCAGCAGCGCGACCGCCCCACCTGGTTCACCCCTCCACTTT.